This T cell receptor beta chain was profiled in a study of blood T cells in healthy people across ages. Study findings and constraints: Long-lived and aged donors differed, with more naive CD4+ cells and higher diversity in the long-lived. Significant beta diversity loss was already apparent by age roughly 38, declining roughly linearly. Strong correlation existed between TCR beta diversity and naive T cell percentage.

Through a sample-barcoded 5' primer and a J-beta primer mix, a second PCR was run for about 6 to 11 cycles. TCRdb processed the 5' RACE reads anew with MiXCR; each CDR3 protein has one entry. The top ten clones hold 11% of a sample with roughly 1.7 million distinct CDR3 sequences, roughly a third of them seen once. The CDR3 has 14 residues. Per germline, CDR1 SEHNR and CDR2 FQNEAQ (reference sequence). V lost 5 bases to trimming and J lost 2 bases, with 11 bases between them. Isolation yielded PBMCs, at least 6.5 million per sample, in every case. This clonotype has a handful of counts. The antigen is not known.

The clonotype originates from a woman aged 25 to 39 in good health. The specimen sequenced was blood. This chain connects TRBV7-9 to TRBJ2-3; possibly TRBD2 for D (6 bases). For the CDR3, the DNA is TGTGCCAGCAGCCGCCCGGGACTCACAGATACGCAGTATTTT. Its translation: CASSRPGLTDTQYF. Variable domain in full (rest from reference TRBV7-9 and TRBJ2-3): DTGVSQNPRHKITKRGQNVTFRCDPISEHNRLYWYRQTLGQGPEFLTYFQNEAQLEKSRLLSDRFSAERPKGSFSTLEIQRTEQGDSAMYLCASSRPGLTDTQYFGPGTRLTVL.